This TCR beta chain was recovered during a study of cytomegalovirus exposure and HLA in healthy donors. Study-wide results and limits: TCR beta chains numbering under 200 were designated cytomegalovirus-associated. Reports described diagnosis of cytomegalovirus status by the classifier as highly specific and sensitive. Many donors shared some public TCRs, even though most TCR sequences were rare.

Assay: immunoSEQ multiplex PCR; the TCRdb copy retains only in-frame clones and omits some. Among 200,000 to 250,000 clones listed, just over 85% were seen once. For this clone: Its specificity is unknown.

V was cut by 7 bases and J by 2 bases, with 17 bases left in between. The CDR3 covers 15 residues. The germline gives CDR1 LNHDA, CDR2 SQIVND (reference sequence). The origin of this receptor is a woman aged 18-29 years in good health and CMV-seronegative. The sequenced sample consisted of PBMCs. J is TRBJ1-2 and V is TRBV19; no reliable D call. CDR3 region: CASTSDLRENYGYTF. CDR3 nucleotide sequence: TGTGCCAGTACGTCGGATTTACGGGAGAACTATGGCTACACCTTC.